What follows are 6 T cell receptor beta chains derived from one specimen sequenced in a study of T cells in Graves' hyperthyroidism and ophthalmopathy. RNA transcripts served as the template for amplifying TCR beta CDR3 regions. HTBI primers drove first-round RT-PCR of the TCR CDR3. MiXCR, applied by TCRdb to the multiplex PCR reads, yields one record per CDR3 protein. The repertoire has a few hundred thousand distinct CDR3 sequences, 40% to 55% of them found once; the top ten carry around 8%. The specimen sequenced was peripheral blood or thyroid tissue (not recorded which). All receptors come from a woman younger than 30 with Graves' hyperthyroidism.

The chain has TRBV19 and TRBJ1-1; 8 nucleotides match TRBD1. After removal of 4 bases from V and 4 bases from J, the junction contained 5 bases not matched to a gene. Germline V gene lookup returns CDR1 LNHDA and CDR2 SQIVND (reference sequence). The length of the CDR3 is 14 residues. The CDR3 loop is CASSTSQGGTEAFF. CDR3 coding DNA: TGTGCCAGTAGTACGTCACAGGGGGGCACTGAAGCTTTCTTT.

V is TRBV2 and J is TRBJ1-2; D unresolved. Germline assignment: CDR1 SNHLY and CDR2 FYNNEI. V was clipped by 5 bases and J by 8 bases, with 18 bases between them. CDR3 length: 14 amino acids. The CDR3 is CASSLEERQGGYTF. For the CDR3, the DNA is TGTGCCAGCAGTTTAGAGGAGCGCCAAGGAGGCTACACCTTC.

This clonotype was recorded at least ten times. The V and J genes are TRBV10-1 and TRBJ2-7, with TRBD1 matching over 7 bases. The junction had 7 bases not matched to a gene; V was cut back by 2 bases and J by 3 bases. Germline assignment: CDR1 WNHNN and CDR2 SYGVQD (reference sequence). This CDR3 is built from 15 residues. The CDR3 nucleotides read TGCGCCAGCAGTGAGGGGAACACAGGGGACTACGAGCAGTACTTC. Protein: CASSEGNTGDYEQYF.

This clonotype was recorded at least ten times. This sequence joins TRBV5-1 and TRBJ2-2, with 10 bases aligning to TRBD2. The CDR3 contains 16 residues. The V gene end was trimmed by 5 bases and the J gene end by 7 bases; junction bases not matched to a gene: 11. In germline, CDR1 is SGHRS, CDR2 YFSETQ. DNA of the CDR3: TGCGCCAGCAGTCCAACTAGCGGGATGGCGATCGGGGAGCTGTTTTTT. Translating gives CASSPTSGMAIGELFF.

The V and J genes are TRBV2 and TRBJ2-7; D is perhaps TRBD2 (5 bases). The germline CDR1 and CDR2 sequences are SNHLY and FYNNEI. V dropped 4 bases and J dropped 6 bases, with 16 bases sitting between them. CDR3 length: 14 residues. CDR3 region: CASSASPGMGEQYF. CDR3 DNA: TGTGCCAGCAGTGCTAGCCCGGGGATGGGCGAGCAGTACTTC.

This clonotype occurred many times. The genes are TRBV5-5 and TRBJ2-5; 13 nucleotides agree with TRBD2. The germline V gene encodes CDR1 SGHKS and CDR2 YYEKEE (reference sequence). Trimming removed 3 bases from V and 4 bases from J; junction bases left unmatched: 3. This CDR3 is 15 amino acids long. The CDR3 region has the DNA TGTGCCAGCAGCTGGGGGACTAGCGGGACAGAGACCCAGTACTTC. Translation: CASSWGTSGTETQYF. Filled out from reference TRBV5-5 and TRBJ2-5, the complete variable domain reads DAGVTQSPTHLIKTRGQQVTLRCSPISGHKSVSWYQQVLGQGPQFIFQYYEKEERGRGNFPDRFSARQFPNYSSELNVNALLLGDSALYLCASSWGTSGTETQYFGPGTRLLVL.